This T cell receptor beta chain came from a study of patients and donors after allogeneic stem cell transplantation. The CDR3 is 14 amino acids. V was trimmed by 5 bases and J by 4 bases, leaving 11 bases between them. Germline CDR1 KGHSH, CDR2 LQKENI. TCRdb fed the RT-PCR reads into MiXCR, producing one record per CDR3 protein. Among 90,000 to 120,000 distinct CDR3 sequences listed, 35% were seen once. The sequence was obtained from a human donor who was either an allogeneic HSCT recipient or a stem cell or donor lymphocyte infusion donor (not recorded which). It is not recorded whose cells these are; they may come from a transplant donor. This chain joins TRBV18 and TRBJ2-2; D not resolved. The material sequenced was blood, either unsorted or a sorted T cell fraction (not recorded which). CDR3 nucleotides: TGTGCCAGCTCAGACACGGCGGCCACCGGGGAGCTGTTTTTT. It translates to CASSDTAATGELFF.